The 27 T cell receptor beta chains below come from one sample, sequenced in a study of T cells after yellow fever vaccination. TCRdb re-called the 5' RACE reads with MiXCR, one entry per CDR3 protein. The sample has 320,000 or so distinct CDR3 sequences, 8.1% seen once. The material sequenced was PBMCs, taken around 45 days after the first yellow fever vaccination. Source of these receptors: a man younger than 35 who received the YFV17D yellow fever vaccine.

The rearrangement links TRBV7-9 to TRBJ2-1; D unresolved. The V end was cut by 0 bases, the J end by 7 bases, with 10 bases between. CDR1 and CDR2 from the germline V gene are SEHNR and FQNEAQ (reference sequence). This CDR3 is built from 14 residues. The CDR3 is CASSLAQSYNEQFF. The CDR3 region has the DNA TGTGCCAGCAGCTTAGCACAGTCGTATAATGAGCAGTTCTTC.

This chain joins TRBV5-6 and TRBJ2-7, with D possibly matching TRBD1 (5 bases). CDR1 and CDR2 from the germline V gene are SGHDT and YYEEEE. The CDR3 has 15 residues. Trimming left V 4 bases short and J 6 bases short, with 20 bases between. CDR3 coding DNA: TGTGCCAGCAGCCAGGTAGCCAGGGAAGGGCGCGAGCAGTACTTC. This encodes CASSQVAREGREQYF.

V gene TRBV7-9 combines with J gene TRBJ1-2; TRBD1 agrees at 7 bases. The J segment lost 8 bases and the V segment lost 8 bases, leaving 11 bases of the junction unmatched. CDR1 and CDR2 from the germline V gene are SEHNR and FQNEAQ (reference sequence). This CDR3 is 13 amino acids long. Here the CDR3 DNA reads TGTGCCAGCGGGCCGGGACAGAGTCTCGGCTACACCTTC. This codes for CASGPGQSLGYTF.

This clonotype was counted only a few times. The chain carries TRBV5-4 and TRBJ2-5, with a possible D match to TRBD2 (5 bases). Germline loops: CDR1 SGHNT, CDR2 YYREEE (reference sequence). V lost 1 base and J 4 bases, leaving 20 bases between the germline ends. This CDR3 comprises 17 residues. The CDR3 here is CASSLRASSGPGETQYF. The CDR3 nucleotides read TGTGCCAGCAGCTTGCGGGCTAGCTCTGGGCCAGGAGAGACCCAGTACTTC.

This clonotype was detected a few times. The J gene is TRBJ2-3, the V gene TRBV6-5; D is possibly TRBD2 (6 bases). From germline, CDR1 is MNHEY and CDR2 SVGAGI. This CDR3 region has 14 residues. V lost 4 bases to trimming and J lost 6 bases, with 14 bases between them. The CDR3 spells CASSWGGARDTQYF. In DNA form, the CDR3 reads TGTGCCAGCAGTTGGGGCGGGGCCCGGGATACGCAGTATTTT.

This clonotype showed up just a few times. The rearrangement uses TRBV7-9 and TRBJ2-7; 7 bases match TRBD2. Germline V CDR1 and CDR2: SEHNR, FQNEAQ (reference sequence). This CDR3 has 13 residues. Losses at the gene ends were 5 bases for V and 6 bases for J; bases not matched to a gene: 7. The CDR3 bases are TGTGCCAGCAGCCCGACTAGCCCCGGCGAGCAGTACGTC. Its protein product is CASSPTSPGEQYV.

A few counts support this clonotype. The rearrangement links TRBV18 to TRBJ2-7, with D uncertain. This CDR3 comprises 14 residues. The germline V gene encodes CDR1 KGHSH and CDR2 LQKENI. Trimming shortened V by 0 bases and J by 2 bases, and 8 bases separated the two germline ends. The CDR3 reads CASSPPGRTYEQYF. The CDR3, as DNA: TGTGCCAGCTCACCACCGGGCAGGACCTACGAGCAGTACTTC.

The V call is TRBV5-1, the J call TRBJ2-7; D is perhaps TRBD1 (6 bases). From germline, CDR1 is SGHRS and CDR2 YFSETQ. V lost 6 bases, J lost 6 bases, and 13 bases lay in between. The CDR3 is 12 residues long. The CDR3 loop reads CASNVGAGEQYF. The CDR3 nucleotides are TGCGCCAGCAATGTGGGGGCAGGCGAGCAGTACTTC.

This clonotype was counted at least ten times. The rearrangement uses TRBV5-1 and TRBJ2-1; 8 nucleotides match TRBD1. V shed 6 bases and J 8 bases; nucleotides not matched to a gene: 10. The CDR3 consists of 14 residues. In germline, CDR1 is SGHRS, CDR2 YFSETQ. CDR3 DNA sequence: TGCGCCAGCAACATCGGACAGGGAGGTGATGAGCAGTTCTTC. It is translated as CASNIGQGGDEQFF. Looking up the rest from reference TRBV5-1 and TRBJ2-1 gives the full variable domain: KAGVTQTPRYLIKTRGQQVTLSCSPISGHRSVSWYQQTPGQGLQFLFEYFSETQRNKGNFPGRFSGRQFSNSRSEMNVSTLELGDSALYLCASNIGQGGDEQFFGPGTRLTVL.

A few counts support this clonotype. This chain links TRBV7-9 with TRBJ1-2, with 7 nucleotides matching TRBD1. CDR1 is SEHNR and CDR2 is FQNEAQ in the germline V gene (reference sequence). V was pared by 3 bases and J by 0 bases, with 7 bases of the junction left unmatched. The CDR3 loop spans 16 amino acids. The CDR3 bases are TGTGCCAGCAGCTTCGGACAGGACCTAGCTAACTATGGCTACACCTTC. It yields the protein CASSFGQDLANYGYTF.

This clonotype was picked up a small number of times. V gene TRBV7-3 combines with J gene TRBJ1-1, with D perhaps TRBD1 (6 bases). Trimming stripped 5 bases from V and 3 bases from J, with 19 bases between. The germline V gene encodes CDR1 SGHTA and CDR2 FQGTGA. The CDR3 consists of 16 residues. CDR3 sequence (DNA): TGTGCCAGCAGCCCTGGGGGGGGCGGGGGATACACTGAAGCTTTCTTT. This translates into CASSPGGGGGYTEAFF. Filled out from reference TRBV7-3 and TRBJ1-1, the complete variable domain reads GAGVSQTPSNKVTEKGKYVELRCDPISGHTALYWYRQSLGQGPEFLIYFQGTGAADDSGLPNDRFFAVRPEGSVSTLKIQRTERGDSAVYLCASSPGGGGGYTEAFFGQGTRLTVV.

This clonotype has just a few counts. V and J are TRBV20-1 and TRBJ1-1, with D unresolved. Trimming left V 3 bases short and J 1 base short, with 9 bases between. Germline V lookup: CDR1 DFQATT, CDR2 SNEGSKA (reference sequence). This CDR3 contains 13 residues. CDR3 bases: TGCAGTGCTAGCGGGGTTGCGAACACTGAAGCTTTCTTT. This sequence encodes CSASGVANTEAFF.

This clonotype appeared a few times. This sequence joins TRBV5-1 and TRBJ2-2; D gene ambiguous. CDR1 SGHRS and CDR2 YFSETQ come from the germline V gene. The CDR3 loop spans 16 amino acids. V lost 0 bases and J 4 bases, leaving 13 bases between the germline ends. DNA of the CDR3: TGCGCCAGCAGCTTGGAGGCCCCTATAAGCACCGGGGAGCTGTTTTTT. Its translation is CASSLEAPISTGELFF.

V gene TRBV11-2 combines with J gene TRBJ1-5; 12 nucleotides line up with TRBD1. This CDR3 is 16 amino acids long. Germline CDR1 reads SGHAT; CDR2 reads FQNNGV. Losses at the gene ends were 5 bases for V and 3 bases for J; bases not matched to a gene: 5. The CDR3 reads CASSPGTGGFNQPQHF. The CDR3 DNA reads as TGTGCCAGCAGCCCTGGGACAGGGGGCTTCAATCAGCCCCAGCATTTT.

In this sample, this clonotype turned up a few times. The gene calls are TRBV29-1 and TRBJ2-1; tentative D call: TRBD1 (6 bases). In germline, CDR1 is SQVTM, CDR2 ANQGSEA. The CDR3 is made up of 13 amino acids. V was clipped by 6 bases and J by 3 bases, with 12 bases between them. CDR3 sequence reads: CSVIPDSYNEQFF. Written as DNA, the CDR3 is TGCAGCGTCATCCCGGACAGCTACAATGAGCAGTTCTTC.

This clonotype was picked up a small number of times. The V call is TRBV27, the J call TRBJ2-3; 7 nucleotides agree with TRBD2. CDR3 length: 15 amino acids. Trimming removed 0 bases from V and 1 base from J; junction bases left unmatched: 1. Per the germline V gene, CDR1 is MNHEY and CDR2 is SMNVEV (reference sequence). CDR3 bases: TGTGCCAGCAGTTTATCGGCGGGGGGCACAGATACGCAGTATTTT. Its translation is CASSLSAGGTDTQYF.

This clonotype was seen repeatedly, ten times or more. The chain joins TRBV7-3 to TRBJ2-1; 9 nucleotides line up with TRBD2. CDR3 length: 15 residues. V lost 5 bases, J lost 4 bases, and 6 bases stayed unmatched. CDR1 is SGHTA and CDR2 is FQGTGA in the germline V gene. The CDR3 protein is CASSALAGAYNEQFF. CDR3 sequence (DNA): TGTGCCAGCAGCGCGTTAGCGGGGGCTTACAATGAGCAGTTCTTC.

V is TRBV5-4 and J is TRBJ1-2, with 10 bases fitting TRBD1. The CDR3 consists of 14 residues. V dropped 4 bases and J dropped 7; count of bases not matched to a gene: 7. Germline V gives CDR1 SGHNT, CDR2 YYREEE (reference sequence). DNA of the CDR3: TGTGCCAGCAGCGCGACAGGGGGCCCGGGTGGCTACACCTTC. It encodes CASSATGGPGGYTF.

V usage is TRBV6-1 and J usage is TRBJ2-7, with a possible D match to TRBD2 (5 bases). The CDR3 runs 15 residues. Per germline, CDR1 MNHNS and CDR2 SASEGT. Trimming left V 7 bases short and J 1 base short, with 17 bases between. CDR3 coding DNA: TGTGCCAGCATGAGAACTAGTGGGGAGTCCTACGAGCAGTACGTC. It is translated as CASMRTSGESYEQYV.

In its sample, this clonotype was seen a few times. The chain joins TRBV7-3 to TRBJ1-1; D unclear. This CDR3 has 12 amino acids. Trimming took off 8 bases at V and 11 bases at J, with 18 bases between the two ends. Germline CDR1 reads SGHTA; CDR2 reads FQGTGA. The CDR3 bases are TGTGCCAGCTCTCCGGACGGGGTGTCGGCTTTCTTT. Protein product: CASSPDGVSAFF. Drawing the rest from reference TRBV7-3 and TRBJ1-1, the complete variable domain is GAGVSQTPSNKVTEKGKYVELRCDPISGHTALYWYRQSLGQGPEFLIYFQGTGAADDSGLPNDRFFAVRPEGSVSTLKIQRTERGDSAVYLCASSPDGVSAFFGQGTRLTVV.

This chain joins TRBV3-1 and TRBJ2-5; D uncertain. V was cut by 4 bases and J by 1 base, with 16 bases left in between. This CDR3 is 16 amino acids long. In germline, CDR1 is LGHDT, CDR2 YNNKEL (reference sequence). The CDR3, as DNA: TGTGCCAGCAGCCGCTCCTCGGCGGCGCCCCAAGAGACCCAGTACTTC. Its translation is CASSRSSAAPQETQYF.

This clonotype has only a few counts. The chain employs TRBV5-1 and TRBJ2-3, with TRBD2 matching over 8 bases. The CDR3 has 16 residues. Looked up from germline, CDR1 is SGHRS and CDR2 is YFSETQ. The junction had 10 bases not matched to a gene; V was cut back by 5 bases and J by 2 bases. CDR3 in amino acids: CASRRRIAGTTDTQYF. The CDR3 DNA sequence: TGCGCCAGCAGAAGGCGAATAGCGGGGACCACAGATACGCAGTATTTT.

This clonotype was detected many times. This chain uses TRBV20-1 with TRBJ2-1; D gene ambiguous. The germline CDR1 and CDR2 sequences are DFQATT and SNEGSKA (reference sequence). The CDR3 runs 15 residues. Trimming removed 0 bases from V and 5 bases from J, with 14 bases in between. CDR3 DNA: TGCAGTGCTAGAGATCTGTCTGTGTTCCACAATGAGCAGTTCTTC. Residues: CSARDLSVFHNEQFF.

CDR3 DNA: TGTGCCAGCTGTCCCCCCGGTTTACTCCAAGAGACCCAGTACTTC. Translating gives CASCPPGLLQETQYF. The V and J genes are TRBV18 and TRBJ2-5; D is unclear. The germline V gene has CDR1 KGHSH and CDR2 LQKENI. The CDR3 length is 15 residues. V gave up 7 bases and J gave up 1 base, with 16 bases separating them. The whole variable domain, remainder taken from reference TRBV18 and TRBJ2-5, is NAGVMQNPRHLVRRRGQEARLRCSPMKGHSHVYWYRQLPEEGLKFMVYLQKENIIDESGMPKERFSAEFPKEGPSILRIQQVVRGDSAAYFCASCPPGLLQETQYFGPGTRLLVL.

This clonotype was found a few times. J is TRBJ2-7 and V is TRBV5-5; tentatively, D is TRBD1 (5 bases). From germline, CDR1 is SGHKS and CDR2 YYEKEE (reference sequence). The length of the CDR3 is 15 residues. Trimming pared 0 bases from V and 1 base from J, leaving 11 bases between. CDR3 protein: CASSLGGRGSYEQYV. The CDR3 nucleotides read TGTGCCAGCAGCTTGGGGGGTAGGGGATCCTACGAGCAGTACGTC.

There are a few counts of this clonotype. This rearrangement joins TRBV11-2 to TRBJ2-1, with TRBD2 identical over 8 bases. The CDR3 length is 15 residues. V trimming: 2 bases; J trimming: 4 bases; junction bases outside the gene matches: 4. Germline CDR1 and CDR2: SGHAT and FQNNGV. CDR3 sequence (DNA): TGTGCCAGCAGCTTAACGGGGGGGGAATACAATGAGCAGTTCTTC. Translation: CASSLTGGEYNEQFF.

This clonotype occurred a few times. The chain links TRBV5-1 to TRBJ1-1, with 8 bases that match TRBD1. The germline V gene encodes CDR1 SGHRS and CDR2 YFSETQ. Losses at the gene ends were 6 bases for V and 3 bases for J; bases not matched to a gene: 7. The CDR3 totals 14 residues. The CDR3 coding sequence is TGCGCCAGCAAGCCGACAGGGGAGCACACTGAAGCTTTCTTT. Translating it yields CASKPTGEHTEAFF. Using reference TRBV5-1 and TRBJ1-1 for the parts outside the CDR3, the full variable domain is KAGVTQTPRYLIKTRGQQVTLSCSPISGHRSVSWYQQTPGQGLQFLFEYFSETQRNKGNFPGRFSGRQFSNSRSEMNVSTLELGDSALYLCASKPTGEHTEAFFGQGTRLTVV.